This T cell receptor beta chain was sequenced for a study of blood T cell repertoires in COVID-19. Looking at the study overall: PBMCs, B-cell-depleted T cells, or T cells were the source of the cDNA or gDNA that made up the material.

This clone came up a few times. Sequence at one end of the junction differs from germline and may be a read error. How the authors handled the data: Amplification of reference gene primers provided the estimated nucleated cell counts. Measured with immunoSEQ multiplex PCR; TCRdb has only the in-frame clones, and not every one. The DNA was the basis for D and trimming; V, J and clone size are from that table. The sample holds under 75,000 clones; approximately 82% are singletons and the top ten take 6% to 6.5%. The sequencing sample was made of peripheral blood. The source of this sequence is a human donor in a cohort sampled during active COVID-19.

The CDR3 reads CASREGRSSYNEQFF. CDR3 in DNA: TGTGCCAGCAGGGAAGGGAGGAGCTCCTACAATGAGCAGTTCTTC. The V and J genes are TRBV2 and TRBJ2-1; D is perhaps TRBD2 (6 bases). Germline V gives CDR1 SNHLY, CDR2 FYNNEI. CDR3 length: 15 amino acids.